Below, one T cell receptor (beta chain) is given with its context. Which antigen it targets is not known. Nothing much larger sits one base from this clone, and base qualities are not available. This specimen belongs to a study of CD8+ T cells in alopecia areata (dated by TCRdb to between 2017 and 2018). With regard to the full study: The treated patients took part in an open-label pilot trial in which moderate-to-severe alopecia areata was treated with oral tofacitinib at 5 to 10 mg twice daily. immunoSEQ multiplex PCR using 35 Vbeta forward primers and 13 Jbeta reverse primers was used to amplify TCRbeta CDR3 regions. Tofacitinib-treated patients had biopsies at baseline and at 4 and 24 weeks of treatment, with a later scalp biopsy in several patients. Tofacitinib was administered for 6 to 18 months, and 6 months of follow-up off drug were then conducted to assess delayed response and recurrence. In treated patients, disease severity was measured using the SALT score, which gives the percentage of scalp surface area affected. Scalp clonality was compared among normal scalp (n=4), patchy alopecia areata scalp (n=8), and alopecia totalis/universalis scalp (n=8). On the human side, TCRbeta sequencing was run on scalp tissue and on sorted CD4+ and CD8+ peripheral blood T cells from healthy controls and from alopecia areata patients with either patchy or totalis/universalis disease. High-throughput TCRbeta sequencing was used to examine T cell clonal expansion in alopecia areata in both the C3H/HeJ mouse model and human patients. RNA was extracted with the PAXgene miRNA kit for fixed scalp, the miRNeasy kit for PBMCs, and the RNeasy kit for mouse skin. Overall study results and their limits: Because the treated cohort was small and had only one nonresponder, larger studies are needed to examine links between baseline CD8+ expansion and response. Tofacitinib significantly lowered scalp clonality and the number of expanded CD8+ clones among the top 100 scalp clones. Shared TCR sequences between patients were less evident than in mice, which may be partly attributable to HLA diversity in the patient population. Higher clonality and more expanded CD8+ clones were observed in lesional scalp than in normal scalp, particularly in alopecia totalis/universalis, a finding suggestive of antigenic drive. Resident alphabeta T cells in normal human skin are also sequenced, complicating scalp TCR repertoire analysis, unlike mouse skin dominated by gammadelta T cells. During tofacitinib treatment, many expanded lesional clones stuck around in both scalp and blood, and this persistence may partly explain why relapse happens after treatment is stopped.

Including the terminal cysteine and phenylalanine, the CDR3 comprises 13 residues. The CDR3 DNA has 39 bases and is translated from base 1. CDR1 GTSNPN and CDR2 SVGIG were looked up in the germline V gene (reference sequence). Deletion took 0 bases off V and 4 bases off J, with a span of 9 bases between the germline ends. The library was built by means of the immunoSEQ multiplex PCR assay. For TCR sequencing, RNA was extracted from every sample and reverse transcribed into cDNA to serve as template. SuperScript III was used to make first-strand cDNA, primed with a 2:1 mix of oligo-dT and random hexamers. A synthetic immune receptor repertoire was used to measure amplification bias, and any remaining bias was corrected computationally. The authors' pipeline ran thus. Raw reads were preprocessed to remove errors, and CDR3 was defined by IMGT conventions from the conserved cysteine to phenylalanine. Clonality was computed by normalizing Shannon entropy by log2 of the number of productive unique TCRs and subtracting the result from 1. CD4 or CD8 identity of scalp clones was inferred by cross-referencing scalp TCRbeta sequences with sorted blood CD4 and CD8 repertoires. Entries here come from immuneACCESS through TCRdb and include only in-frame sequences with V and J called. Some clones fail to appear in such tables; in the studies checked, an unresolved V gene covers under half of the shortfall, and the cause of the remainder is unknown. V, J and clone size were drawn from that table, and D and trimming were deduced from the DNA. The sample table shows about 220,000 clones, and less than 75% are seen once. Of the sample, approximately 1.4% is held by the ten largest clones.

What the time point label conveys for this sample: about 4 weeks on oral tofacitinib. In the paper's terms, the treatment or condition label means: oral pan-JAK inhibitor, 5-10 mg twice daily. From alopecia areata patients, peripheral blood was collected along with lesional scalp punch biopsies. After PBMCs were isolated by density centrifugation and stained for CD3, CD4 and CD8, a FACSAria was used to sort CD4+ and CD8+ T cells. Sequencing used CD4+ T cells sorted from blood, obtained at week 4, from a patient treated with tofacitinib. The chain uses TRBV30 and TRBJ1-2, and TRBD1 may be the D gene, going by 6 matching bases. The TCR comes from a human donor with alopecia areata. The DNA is TGTGCCTGGAGTGTGGAACAGGGCTATGGCTACACCTTC. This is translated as CAWSVEQGYGYTF.